A selection of T cell receptor beta chains follows, all from one sample in a study of technical replicates of blood from a handful of donors. Sequenced by immunoSEQ multiplex PCR; TCRdb stores in-frame clones only, minus some. The data contain around 54,000 clones, roughly 95% of them seen just once; the ten biggest clones take up roughly 0.36%. Sample: T cells isolated from PBMCs. The receptors were sampled from a human donor in good health. CDR3s include the opening cysteine and the closing phenylalanine or tryptophan. The order of the fields is J gene, D gene, clone size, V gene, CDR3 DNA, CDR3 protein. A D gene is named only where the DNA matches it firmly. The size of a clone is reported for some rows only, either as once, few or many, or as a class for expanded clones.

>TRBJ2-1|.|.|TRBV5-6
TGTGCCAGCAGACACTCCAGGGCCCCCTACAATGAGCAGTTCTTC
CASRHSRAPYNEQFF
>TRBJ1-5|.|.|TRBV10-3
TGTGCCATCCACGAACATAGCAATCAGCCCCAGCATTTT
CAIHEHSNQPQHF
>TRBJ2-7|.|.|TRBV13
TGTGCCAGCAGCGGAGCTAGCGAGCAGTACTTC
CASSGASEQYF
>TRBJ1-2|.|.|TRBV4-1
TGCGCCAGCAGCCAAGAGCGGGCAGCACTTTATGGCTACACCTTC
CASSQERAALYGYTF
>TRBJ2-7|.|.|TRBV28
TGTGCCAGCAGTTCCCCCCTTACAGGGGAGCAGTACTTC
CASSSPLTGEQYF
>TRBJ2-7|.|.|TRBV6-1
TGTGCCAGCAAGAGGTCGGCAATCTCCTACGAGCAGTACTTC
CASKRSAISYEQYF
>TRBJ2-2|.|once|TRBV27
TGTGCCAGCAGGCCGGGGAACACCGGGGAGCTGTTTTTT
CASRPGNTGELFF
>TRBJ2-7|.|.|TRBV5-6
TGTGCCAGCAGCCGCTTTAACCCCCCTTGGAGGGGGCAAACCTACGAGCAGTACTTC
CASSRFNPPWRGQTYEQYF
>TRBJ2-5|TRBD2|.|TRBV2
TGTGCCAGCAGTGGAGCGCTAGCGGGAGGGGAGACCCAGTACTTC
CASSGALAGGETQYF
>TRBJ2-1|TRBD2|.|TRBV7-8
TGTGCCAGCAGCGCACTAGCGGGAGGGAGAAATGAGCAGTTCTTC
CASSALAGGRNEQFF
>TRBJ2-7|.|once|TRBV7-9
TGTGCCAGCAGCTTCCCCGGGACACCTTCCTACGAGCAGTACTTC
CASSFPGTPSYEQYF
>TRBJ2-1|.|once|TRBV14
TGTGCCAGCAGCCCGGGGTCTTACAATGAGCAGTTCTTC
CASSPGSYNEQFF
>TRBJ1-2|TRBD1|.|TRBV7-9
TGTGCCAGCAGCGCCGGGACAGTATATGGCTACACCTTC
CASSAGTVYGYTF
>TRBJ1-2|.|.|TRBV7-2
TGTGCCAGCAGCTTAGTGGGGGGGGGCTACACCTTC
CASSLVGGGYTF
>TRBJ1-2|.|.|TRBV7-9
TGTGCCAGCAGCTTATCTCCGCGGAATGGCTACACCTTC
CASSLSPRNGYTF
>TRBJ2-5|TRBD1|.|TRBV28
TGTGCCAGCAGCTCGGGGGACAGGGCTCTGGAGACCCAGTACTTC
CASSSGDRALETQYF
>TRBJ2-7|.|.|TRBV30
TGTGCCTGGAGTGTACAGACACCACACGCGTACTTC
CAWSVQTPHAYF
>TRBJ1-2|.|.|TRBV4-1
TGCGCCAGCAGCCAAGCTTGGGCTCGAGGGTATGGCTACACCTTC
CASSQAWARGYGYTF
>TRBJ2-1|TRBD2|.|TRBV27
TGTGCCAGCAGTTCTTGGACTAGCGGGAGTTTGAATGAGCAGTTCTTC
CASSSWTSGSLNEQFF
>TRBJ2-5|.|.|TRBV29-1
TGCAGCGTTGGAGGAGAGACCCAGTACTTC
CSVGGETQYF
>TRBJ2-1|.|.|TRBV10-3
TGTGCCATCAGTGTCGGAGCCGGGGTGGATGAGCAGTTCTTC
CAISVGAGVDEQFF
>TRBJ1-5|.|.|TRBV27
TGTGCCAGCAGTCCGGGGGGAAAGAATCAGCCCCAGCATTTT
CASSPGGKNQPQHF
>TRBJ1-3|.|.|TRBV30
TGTGCCTGCTACTTCTGGGCCGCTGGAAACACCATATATTTT
CACYFWAAGNTIYF
>TRBJ2-6|.|.|TRBV27
TGTGCCAGCAGTTTTTCCAGGGCTGGGGCCAACGTCCTGACTTTC
CASSFSRAGANVLTF
>TRBJ1-5|.|.|TRBV28
TGTGCCAGCAGTTTTACGTCCGGTGGCAATCAGCCCCAGCATTTT
CASSFTSGGNQPQHF
>TRBJ1-3|.|.|TRBV18
TGTGCCAGCTCACCTGTGGCAGGGAACGGAAACACCATATATTTT
CASSPVAGNGNTIYF
>TRBJ2-2|TRBD2|.|TRBV7-2
TGTGCCAGCAGCTTAGCGCTAAGCGGGAGAGGCGGGGAGCTGTTTTTT
CASSLALSGRGGELFF
>TRBJ1-1|.|.|TRBV5-1
TGCGCCAGCAGCTTGGCAGGGGACACTGAAGCTTTCTTT
CASSLAGDTEAFF
>TRBJ2-6|.|.|TRBV27
TGTGCCAGCAGTTCGCTACTAGCTCGAGGGGCCAACGTCCTGACTTTC
CASSSLLARGANVLTF
>TRBJ2-1|TRBD1|.|TRBV5-1
TGCGCCAGCAGCTGGACAGGGGGCTCCTACAATGAGCAGTTCTTC
CASSWTGGSYNEQFF
>TRBJ1-5|TRBD1|once|TRBV15
TGTGCCACCAGCAGCCCGACAGGGTTTCAGCCCCAGCATTTT
CATSSPTGFQPQHF
>TRBJ2-1|.|.|TRBV11-2
TGTGCCAGCAGCCTCCTGAACACTAGGAATGAGCAGTTCTTC
CASSLLNTRNEQFF
>TRBJ2-1|.|.|TRBV7-3
TGTGCCAGCAGCGCCCGTAGGGGGAATGAGCAGTTCTTC
CASSARRGNEQFF
>TRBJ1-2|.|.|TRBV25-1
TGTGCCAGCAGTGACACAGGCATTGGCTACACCTTC
CASSDTGIGYTF
>TRBJ1-5|.|.|TRBV12-5
TGTGCTAGTGGTTTAGGCGGGTATCAGCCCCAGCATTTT
CASGLGGYQPQHF
>TRBJ1-1|TRBD1|.|TRBV6-1
TGTGCCGCTTTCTCACCGGGACAGGGGGGCAATGAAGCTTTCTTT
CAAFSPGQGGNEAFF